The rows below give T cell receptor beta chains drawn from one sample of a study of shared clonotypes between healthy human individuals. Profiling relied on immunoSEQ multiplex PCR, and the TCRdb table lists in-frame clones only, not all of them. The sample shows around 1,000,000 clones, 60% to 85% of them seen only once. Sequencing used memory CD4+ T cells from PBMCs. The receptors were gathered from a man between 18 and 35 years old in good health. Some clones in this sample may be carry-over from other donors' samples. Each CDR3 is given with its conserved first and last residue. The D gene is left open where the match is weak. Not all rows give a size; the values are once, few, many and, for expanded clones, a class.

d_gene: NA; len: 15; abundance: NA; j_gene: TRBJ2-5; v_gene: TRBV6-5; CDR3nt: TGTGCCAGCAGAACCGGAATGGCTGTACAAGAGACCCAGTACTTC; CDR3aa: CASRTGMAVQETQYF
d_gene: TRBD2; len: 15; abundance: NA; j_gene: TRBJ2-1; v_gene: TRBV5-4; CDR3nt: TGTGCCAGCAGCCACGGGACTAGCGGGGGCTATGAGCAGTTCTTC; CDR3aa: CASSHGTSGGYEQFF
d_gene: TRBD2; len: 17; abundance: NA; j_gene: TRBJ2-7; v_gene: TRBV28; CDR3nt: TGTGCCAGCAGAACCCCGGGACTAGCGGGAGTCACGGACGAGCAGTACTTC; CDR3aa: CASRTPGLAGVTDEQYF
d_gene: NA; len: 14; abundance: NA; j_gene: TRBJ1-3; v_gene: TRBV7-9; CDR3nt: TGTGCCAGCAGCGAGACAGGTTCTGGAAACACCATATATTTT; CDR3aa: CASSETGSGNTIYF
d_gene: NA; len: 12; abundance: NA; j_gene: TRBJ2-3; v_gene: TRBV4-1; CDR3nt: TGCGCCAGCAGCTCCCGACTAGATACGCAGTATTTT; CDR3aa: CASSSRLDTQYF
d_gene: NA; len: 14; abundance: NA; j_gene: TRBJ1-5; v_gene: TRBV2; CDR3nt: TGTGCCAGCAGTGGGGGGGGTCGCAATCAGCCCCAGCATTTT; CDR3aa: CASSGGGRNQPQHF
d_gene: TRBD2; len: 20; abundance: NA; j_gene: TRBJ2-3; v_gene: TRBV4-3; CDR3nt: TGCGCCAGCAGCCACCTCGGGACTAGCGGGAGGGCCACCCCTGCAGATACGCAGTATTTT; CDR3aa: CASSHLGTSGRATPADTQYF
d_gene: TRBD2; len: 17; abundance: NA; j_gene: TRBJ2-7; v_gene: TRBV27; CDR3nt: TGTGCCAGCAGTTCGACGGTGGGACTAGCGGGAGATCACGAGCAGTACTTC; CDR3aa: CASSSTVGLAGDHEQYF
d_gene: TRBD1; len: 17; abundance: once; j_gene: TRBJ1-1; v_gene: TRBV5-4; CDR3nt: TGTGCCAGCAGCTTGGATCTTCGGGACAGGGAAGTCACTGAAGCTTTCTTT; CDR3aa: CASSLDLRDREVTEAFF
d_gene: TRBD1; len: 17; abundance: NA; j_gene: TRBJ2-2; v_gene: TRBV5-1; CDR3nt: TGCGCCAGCAGCTTCAGGGGCGGACAGGCGATTGGCGGGGAGCTGTTTTTT; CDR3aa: CASSFRGGQAIGGELFF
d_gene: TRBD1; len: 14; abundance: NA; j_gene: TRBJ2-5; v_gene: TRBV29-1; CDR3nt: TGCAGCGTTGAGGCCGGGACAGCCAGAGAGACCCAGTACTTC; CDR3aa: CSVEAGTARETQYF
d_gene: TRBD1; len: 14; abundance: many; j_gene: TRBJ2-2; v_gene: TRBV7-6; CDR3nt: TGTGCCAGCAGGTTTAGGGGGCTCACCGGGGAGCTGTTTTTT; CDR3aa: CASRFRGLTGELFF
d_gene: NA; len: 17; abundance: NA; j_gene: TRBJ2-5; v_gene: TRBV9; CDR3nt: TGTGCCAGCAGCGAGGGAGCCCGGGCAGGCGTTGAAGAGACCCAGTACTTC; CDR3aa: CASSEGARAGVEETQYF
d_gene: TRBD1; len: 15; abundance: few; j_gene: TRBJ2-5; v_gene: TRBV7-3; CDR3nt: TGTGCCAGCAGCCTCAGGGGGACAGACCAAGAGACCCAGTACTTC; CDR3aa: CASSLRGTDQETQYF
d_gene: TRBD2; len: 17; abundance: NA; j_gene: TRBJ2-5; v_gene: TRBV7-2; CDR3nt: TGTGCCAGCAGCCCCCTGGGCATAGCGGGTTTTATCGAGACCCAGTACTTC; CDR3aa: CASSPLGIAGFIETQYF
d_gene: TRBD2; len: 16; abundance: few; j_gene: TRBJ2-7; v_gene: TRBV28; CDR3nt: TGTGCCAGCAGTCCCCCCGGACTAGCGGGAACCTACGAGCAGTACTTC; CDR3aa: CASSPPGLAGTYEQYF
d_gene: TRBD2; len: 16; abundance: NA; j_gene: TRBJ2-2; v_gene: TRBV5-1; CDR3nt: TGCGCCAGCAGCTTGGAATGGCTAGCGGGAACCGGGGAGCTGTTTTTT; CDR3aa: CASSLEWLAGTGELFF
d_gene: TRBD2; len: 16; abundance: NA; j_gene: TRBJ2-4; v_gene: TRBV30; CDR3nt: TGTGCCTGGAGTTGGGAGGGGAGGATTGCCAAAAACATTCAGTACTTC; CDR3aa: CAWSWEGRIAKNIQYF
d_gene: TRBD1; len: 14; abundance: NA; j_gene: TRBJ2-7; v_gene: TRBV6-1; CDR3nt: TGTGCCAGCAGTTTGGACAGGGGGCGGGACGAGCAGTACTTC; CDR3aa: CASSLDRGRDEQYF
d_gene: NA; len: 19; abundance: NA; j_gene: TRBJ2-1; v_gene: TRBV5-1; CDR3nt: TGCGCCAGCAGCTGGGATTGGGGGTGGGCCGTCGGTTATGGCAATGAGCAGTTCTTC; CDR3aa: CASSWDWGWAVGYGNEQFF
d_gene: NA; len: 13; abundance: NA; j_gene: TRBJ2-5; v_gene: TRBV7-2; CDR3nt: TGTGCCAGCAGCTTACTTTGGGGGGAGACCCAGTACTTC; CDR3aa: CASSLLWGETQYF
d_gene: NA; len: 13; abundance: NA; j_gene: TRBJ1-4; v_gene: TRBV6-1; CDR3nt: TGTGCCAGCAGTCGACAGATTAATGAAAAACTGTTTTTT; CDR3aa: CASSRQINEKLFF
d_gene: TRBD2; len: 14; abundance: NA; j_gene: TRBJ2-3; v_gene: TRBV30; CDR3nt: TGTGCCTGGGGGACTAGCGCTAACACAGATACGCAGTATTTT; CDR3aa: CAWGTSANTDTQYF
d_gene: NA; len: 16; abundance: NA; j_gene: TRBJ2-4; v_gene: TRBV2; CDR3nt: TGTGCCAGCAGTGTACGGACACCGAGAGCCAAAAACATTCAGTACTTC; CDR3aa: CASSVRTPRAKNIQYF
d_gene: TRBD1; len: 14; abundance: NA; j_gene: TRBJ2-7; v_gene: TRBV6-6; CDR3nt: TGTGCCAGCAGAACGGGACAGGGATCCTACGAGCAGTACTTC; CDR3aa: CASRTGQGSYEQYF
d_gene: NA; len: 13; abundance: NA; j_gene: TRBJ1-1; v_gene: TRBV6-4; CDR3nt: TGTGCCAGCAGCTGGCTGATGAACACTGAAGCTTTCTTT; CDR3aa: CASSWLMNTEAFF
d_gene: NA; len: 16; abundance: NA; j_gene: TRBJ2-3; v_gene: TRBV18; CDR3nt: TGTGCCAGCTCACCACCGGGCCCCGCCCCCACAGATACGCAGTATTTT; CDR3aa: CASSPPGPAPTDTQYF
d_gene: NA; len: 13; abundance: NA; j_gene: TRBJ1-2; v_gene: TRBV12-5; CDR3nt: TGTGCTAGTGGTTTGTGGCAGGCCCGAGGCTACACCTTC; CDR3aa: CASGLWQARGYTF
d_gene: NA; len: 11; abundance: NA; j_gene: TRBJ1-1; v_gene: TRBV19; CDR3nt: TGTGCCACCCCGGGGGGCACTGAAGCTTTCTTT; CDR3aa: CATPGGTEAFF
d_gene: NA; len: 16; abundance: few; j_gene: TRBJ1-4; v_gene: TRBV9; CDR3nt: TGTGCCAGCAGTCGGTCCGCGGTGCGTAGTGGCGAAAAACTGTTTTTT; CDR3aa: CASSRSAVRSGEKLFF
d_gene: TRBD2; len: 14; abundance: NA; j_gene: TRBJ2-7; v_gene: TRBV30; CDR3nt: TGTGCCTGGAGTTCCAGCGGGAGGGCCCAGGAGCAGTACTTC; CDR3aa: CAWSSSGRAQEQYF
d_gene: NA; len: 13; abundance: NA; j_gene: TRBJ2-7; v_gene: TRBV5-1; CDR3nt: TGCGCCAGCAGCTTGGAGGGTTCCTACGAGCAGTACTTC; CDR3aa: CASSLEGSYEQYF
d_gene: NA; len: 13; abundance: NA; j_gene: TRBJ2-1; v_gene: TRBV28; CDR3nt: TGTGCCAGCAGAACCCCCCCCACAGTCTCACAGTTCTTC; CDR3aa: CASRTPPTVSQFF
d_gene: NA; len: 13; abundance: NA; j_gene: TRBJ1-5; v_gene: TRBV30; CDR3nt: TGTGCCTGGAGCCAGAGACGCAATCAGCCCCAGCATTTT; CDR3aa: CAWSQRRNQPQHF
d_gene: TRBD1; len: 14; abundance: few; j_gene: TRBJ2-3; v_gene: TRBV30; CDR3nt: TGTGCCTGGAGTGCGGACAGGGGGTCAGATACGCAGTATTTT; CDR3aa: CAWSADRGSDTQYF
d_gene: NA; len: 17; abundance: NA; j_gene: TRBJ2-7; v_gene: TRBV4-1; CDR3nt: TGCGCCAGCAGCCAAGATGCGAGCGGCCTATACTCCTACGAGCAGTACTTC; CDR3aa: CASSQDASGLYSYEQYF
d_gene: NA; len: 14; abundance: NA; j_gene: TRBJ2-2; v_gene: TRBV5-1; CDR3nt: TGCGCCAGCAGCTTTATAAAGGTATCCGGGGAGCTGTTTTTT; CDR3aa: CASSFIKVSGELFF
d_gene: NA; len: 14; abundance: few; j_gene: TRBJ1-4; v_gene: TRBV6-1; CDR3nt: TGTGCCAGCCGTCGCCGTGGGGTTGGAGAAAAACTGTTTTTT; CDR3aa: CASRRRGVGEKLFF
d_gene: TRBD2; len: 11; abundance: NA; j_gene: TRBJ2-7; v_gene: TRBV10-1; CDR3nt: TGCGCCAGCACGGGGGGCTACGAGCAGTACTTC; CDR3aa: CASTGGYEQYF
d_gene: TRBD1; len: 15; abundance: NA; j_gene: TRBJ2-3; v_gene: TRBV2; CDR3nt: TGTGCCAGCAGTTGGAACAGGGGGCGGGGAGATACGCAGTATTTT; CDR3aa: CASSWNRGRGDTQYF
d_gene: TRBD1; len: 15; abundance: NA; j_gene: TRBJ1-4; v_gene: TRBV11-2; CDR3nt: TGTGCCAGCAGCTTACAGGGGGCCGCTAATGAAAAACTGTTTTTT; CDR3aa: CASSLQGAANEKLFF